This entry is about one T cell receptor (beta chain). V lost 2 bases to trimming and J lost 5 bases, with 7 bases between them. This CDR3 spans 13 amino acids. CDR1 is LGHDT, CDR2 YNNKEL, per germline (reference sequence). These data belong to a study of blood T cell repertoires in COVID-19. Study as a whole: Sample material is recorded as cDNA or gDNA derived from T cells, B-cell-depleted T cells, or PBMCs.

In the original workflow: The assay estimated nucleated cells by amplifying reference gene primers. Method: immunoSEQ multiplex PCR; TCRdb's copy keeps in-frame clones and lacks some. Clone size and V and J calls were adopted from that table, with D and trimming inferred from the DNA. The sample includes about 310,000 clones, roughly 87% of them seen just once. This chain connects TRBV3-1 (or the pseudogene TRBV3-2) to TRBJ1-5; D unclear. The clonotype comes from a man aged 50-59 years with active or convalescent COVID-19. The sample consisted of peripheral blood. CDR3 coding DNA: TGTGCCAGCAGCCAATCCCCAGATCAGCCCCAGCATTTT. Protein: CASSQSPDQPQHF.